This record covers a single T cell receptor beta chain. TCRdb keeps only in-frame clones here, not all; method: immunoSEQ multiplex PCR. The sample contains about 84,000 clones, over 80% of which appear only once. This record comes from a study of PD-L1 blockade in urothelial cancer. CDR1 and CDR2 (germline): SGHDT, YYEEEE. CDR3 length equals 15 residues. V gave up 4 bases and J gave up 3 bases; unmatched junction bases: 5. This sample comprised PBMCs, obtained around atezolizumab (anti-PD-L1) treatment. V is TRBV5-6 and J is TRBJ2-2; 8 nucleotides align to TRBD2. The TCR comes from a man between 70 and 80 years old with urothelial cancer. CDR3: CASSVGGGDTGELFF. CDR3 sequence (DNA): TGTGCCAGCAGCGTCGGGGGGGGTGACACCGGGGAGCTGTTTTTT.